Included here is one T cell receptor (beta chain) sequence, with context. The antigen is undetermined. Per-sample PBMC isolation yielded at least 7 million cells. Unmatched junction bases numbered 15, after V lost 9 bases and J lost 5 bases. Germline loops: CDR1 LNHDA, CDR2 SQIVND (reference sequence). The CDR3 is 16 amino acids. The entry originates in a study of blood T cells in healthy people across ages. Notes on the study in general: Underestimates were what the diversity estimates from one million T cells were considered to be.

A second PCR, run for about 7 to 12 cycles, used a sample-barcoded 5' primer plus a J-beta primer mix. CDR3-containing paired-end reads numbered at least 2.5 million in each sample. TCRdb reanalysed the 5' RACE reads using MiXCR and keeps one entry per CDR3 protein. The profile shows over 600,000 distinct CDR3 sequences, roughly 21% of them singletons. This receptor was obtained from a man aged 70-80 years in good health. The specimen was blood. The V gene is TRBV19, the J gene TRBJ1-1; 10 bases fit TRBD1. CDR3 residues: CASNSITGQGRTEAFF. DNA for the CDR3: TGTGCCAGCAACTCGATTACGGGACAGGGGCGAACTGAAGCTTTCTTT. The full variable domain, in which reference TRBV19 and TRBJ1-1 provide the parts outside the CDR3, is DGGITQSPKYLFRKEGQNVTLSCEQNLNHDAMYWYRQDPGQGLRLIYYSQIVNDFQKGDIAEGYSVSREKKESFPLTVTSAQKNPTAFYLCASNSITGQGRTEAFFGQGTRLTVV.